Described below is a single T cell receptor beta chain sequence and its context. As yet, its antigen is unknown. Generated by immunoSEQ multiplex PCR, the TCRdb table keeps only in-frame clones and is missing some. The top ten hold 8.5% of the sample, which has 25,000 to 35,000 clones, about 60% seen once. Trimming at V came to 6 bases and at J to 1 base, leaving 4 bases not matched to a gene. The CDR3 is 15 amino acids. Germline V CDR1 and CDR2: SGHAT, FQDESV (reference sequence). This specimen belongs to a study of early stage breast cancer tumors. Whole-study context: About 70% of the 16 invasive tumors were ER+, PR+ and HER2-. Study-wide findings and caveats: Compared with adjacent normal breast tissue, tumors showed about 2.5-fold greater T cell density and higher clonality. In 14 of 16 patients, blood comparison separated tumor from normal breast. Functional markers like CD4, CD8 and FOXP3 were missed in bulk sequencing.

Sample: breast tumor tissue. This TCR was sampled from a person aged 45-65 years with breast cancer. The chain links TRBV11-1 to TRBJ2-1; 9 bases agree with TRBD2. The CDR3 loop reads CASRPLAGSYNEQFF. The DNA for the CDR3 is TGTGCCAGCAGGCCTCTAGCGGGATCCTACAATGAGCAGTTCTTC. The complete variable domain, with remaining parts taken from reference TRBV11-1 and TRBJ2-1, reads EAEVAQSPRYKITEKSQAVAFWCDPISGHATLYWYRQILGQGPELLVQFQDESVVDDSQLPKDRFSAERLKGVDSTLKIQPAELGDSAMYLCASRPLAGSYNEQFFGPGTRLTVL.